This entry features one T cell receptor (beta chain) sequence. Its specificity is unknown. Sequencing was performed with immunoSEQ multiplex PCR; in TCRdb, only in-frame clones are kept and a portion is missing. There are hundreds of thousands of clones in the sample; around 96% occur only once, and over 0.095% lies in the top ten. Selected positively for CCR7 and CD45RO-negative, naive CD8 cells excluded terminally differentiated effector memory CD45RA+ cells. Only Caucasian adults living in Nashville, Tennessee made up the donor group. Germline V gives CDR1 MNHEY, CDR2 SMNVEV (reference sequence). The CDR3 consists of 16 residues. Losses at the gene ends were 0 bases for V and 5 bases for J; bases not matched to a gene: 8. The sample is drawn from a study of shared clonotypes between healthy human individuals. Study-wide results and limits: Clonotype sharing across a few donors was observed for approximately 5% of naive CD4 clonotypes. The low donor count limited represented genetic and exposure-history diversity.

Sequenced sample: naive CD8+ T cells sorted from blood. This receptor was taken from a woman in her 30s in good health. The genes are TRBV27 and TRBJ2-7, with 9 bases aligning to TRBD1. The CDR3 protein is CASSLSTGTGKNEQYF. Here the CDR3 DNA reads TGTGCCAGCAGTTTATCCACCGGGACAGGGAAAAACGAGCAGTACTTC.